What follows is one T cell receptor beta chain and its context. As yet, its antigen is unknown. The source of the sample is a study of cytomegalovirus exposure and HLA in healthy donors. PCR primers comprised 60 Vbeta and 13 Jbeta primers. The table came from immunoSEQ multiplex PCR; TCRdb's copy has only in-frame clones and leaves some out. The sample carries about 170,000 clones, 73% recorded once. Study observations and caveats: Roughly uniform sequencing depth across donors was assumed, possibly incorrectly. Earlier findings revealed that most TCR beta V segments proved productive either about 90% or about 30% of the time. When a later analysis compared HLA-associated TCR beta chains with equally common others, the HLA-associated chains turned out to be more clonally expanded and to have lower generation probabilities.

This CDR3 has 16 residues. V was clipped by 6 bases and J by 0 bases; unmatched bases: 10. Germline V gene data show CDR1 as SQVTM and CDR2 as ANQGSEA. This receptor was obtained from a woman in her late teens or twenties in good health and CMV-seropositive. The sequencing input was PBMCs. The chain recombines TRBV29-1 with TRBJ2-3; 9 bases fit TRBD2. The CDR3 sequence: CSVYLFAGGSTDTQYF. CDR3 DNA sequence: TGCAGCGTCTACCTTTTTGCGGGGGGGAGCACAGATACGCAGTATTTT.